This entry lists 4 T cell receptor beta chains sequenced from one sample in a study of blood T cells in healthy people across ages. Alongside a J-beta primer mix, a sample-barcoded 5' primer served in a second PCR lasting roughly 6 to 11 cycles. TCRdb reanalysed the 5' RACE reads using MiXCR and keeps one entry per CDR3 protein. Among about 1.4 million distinct CDR3 sequences listed, almost 60% were seen once. Input material: blood. All receptors come from a man in his late teens or twenties in good health.

The J gene is TRBJ2-5, the V gene TRBV20-1, with 9 bases aligning to TRBD2. Trimming cost V 3 bases and J 0 bases; bases outside gene matches: 14. The CDR3 has 18 amino acids. The germline V gene has CDR1 DFQATT and CDR2 SNEGSKA (reference sequence). The CDR3 nucleotides are TGCAGTGCTAGGGTCGGGACTAGCAGGGGTTGGTACCAAGAGACCCAGTACTTC. It encodes CSARVGTSRGWYQETQYF.

The chain joins TRBV6-2 or TRBV6-3 to TRBJ2-1, with D unclear. V was clipped by 2 bases and J by 5 bases, with 7 bases between them. CDR3 length: 13 residues. From germline, CDR1 is MNHEY and CDR2 SVGEGT. CDR3 amino acids: CASSYVTDNEQFF. DNA of the CDR3: TGTGCCAGCAGTTACGTCACGGACAATGAGCAGTTCTTC.

The rearrangement uses TRBV28 and TRBJ2-1, with D perhaps assigned TRBD1 or TRBD2 (6 bases each). Trimming stripped 5 bases from V and 0 bases from J, with 14 bases between. The CDR3 is 16 residues long. Germline values: CDR1 MDHEN, CDR2 SYDVKM. CDR3 sequence reads: CASSGEGGGSYNEQFF. Written as DNA, the CDR3 is TGTGCCAGCAGTGGAGAGGGGGGAGGCTCCTACAATGAGCAGTTCTTC.

The chain couples TRBV7-9 to TRBJ1-2; D is unresolved. The ends were cut back, 5 bases at V and 1 base at J, with 11 bases in the middle. This CDR3 region has 14 residues. Per the germline V gene, CDR1 is SEHNR and CDR2 is FQNEAQ (reference sequence). CDR3 loop: CASSVSGLNYGYTF. The CDR3 coding sequence is TGTGCCAGCAGCGTGTCCGGACTTAACTATGGCTACACCTTC.